These 6 T cell receptor beta chains originate from one sample sequenced in a study of post-analysis software for immune sequencing data (dated by TCRdb to the mid-2010s). Preparation of the library involved PCR. These reads were obtained on an Illumina HiSeq 2500. To reduce PCR and sequencing biases, unique molecular identifiers were built into the TCR beta cDNA libraries. TCRdb cleaned the public reads at Q25 with fastp, built clones with MiXCR and kept in-frame beta chains. Rows are combined by CDR3 protein, so each entry shows the most common genes and DNA. For this sample there are almost 700,000 distinct CDR3 sequences; 59% appear just once. Roughly 10% of the sample is in the top ten clones. These TCRs are of unknown antigen specificity. The paper as a whole reports these results and caveats: A handful of TRBV segments, including TRBV5-6, TRBV5-1 and TRBV20-1, were significantly more frequent in patients than controls.

Sequenced material: blood. These receptors were collected from a girl aged 2-10 years with multiple sclerosis.

The chain is built from TRBV30 and TRBJ2-5, with unresolved D. Trimming took 0 bases from V and 2 from J, leaving 4 bases between them. The CDR3 sequence is 12 residues long. The germline CDR1 and CDR2 sequences are GTSNPN and SVGIG (reference sequence). The CDR3 nucleotides are TGTGCCTGGAGTGTGAGTCAAGAGACCCAGTACTTC. Protein sequence: CAWSVSQETQYF.

The V gene is TRBV7-2, the J gene TRBJ1-6; 11 bases are shared with TRBD1. The J segment lost 9 bases and the V segment lost 5 bases, leaving 9 bases of the junction unmatched. The length of the CDR3 is 16 residues. The germline V gene has CDR1 SGHTA and CDR2 FQGNSA. For the CDR3, the DNA is TGTGCCAGCAGCGTTTCCGCGGGGACAGGGGGTTCACCCCTCCACTTT. Its translation is CASSVSAGTGGSPLHF. The full variable domain, with the rest looked up from reference TRBV7-2 and TRBJ1-6, is GAGVSQSPSNKVTEKGKDVELRCDPISGHTALYWYRQSLGQGLEFLIYFQGNSAPDKSGLPSDRFSAERTGGSVSTLTIQRTQQEDSAVYLCASSVSAGTGGSPLHFGNGTRLTVT.

The chain joins TRBV11-3 to TRBJ2-1; 7 nucleotides align to TRBD1. The CDR3 totals 16 residues. Germline-derived CDR1 and CDR2 are SGHNT and YENEEA. The V and J ends lost 2 bases and 3 bases, in that order; junction bases with no gene match: 7. The CDR3 region has the DNA TGTGCCAGCAGCTTACCAGGGACAGCTAACTACAATGAGCAGTTCTTC. Its protein is CASSLPGTANYNEQFF.

The V gene is TRBV4-1, the J gene TRBJ2-1; possible D gene TRBD2, 6 bases. CDR1 and CDR2 (germline): MGHRA, YSYEKL. The CDR3 has 15 amino acids. The V and J ends lost 2 bases and 7 bases respectively, with 15 bases between them. CDR3 sequence: CASSQMGLPLNEQFF. CDR3 bases: TGCGCCAGCAGCCAAATGGGACTTCCTTTGAATGAGCAGTTCTTC.

There are a few counts of this clonotype. This chain connects TRBV3-1 to TRBJ2-3, with D unclear. V was cut by 4 bases and J by 6 bases, with 11 bases left in between. The CDR3 is made up of 13 amino acids. CDR1 LGHDT and CDR2 YNNKEL come from the germline V gene (reference sequence). CDR3 sequence: CASSPGFVDTQYF. The CDR3, as DNA: TGTGCCAGCAGCCCGGGTTTTGTGGATACGCAGTATTTT.

This clonotype has only a few counts. The rearrangement joins TRBV21-1 to TRBJ2-7; the DNA was not compared with TRBD1, the D call given in the table. TRBV21-1 corresponds to a pseudogene. The CDR3 sequence is 14 residues long. CDR3 sequence (DNA): TGTGCCAGCAGCACCCGGGACAGAAATTACGAGCAGTACTTC. Protein: CASSTRDRNYEQYF.